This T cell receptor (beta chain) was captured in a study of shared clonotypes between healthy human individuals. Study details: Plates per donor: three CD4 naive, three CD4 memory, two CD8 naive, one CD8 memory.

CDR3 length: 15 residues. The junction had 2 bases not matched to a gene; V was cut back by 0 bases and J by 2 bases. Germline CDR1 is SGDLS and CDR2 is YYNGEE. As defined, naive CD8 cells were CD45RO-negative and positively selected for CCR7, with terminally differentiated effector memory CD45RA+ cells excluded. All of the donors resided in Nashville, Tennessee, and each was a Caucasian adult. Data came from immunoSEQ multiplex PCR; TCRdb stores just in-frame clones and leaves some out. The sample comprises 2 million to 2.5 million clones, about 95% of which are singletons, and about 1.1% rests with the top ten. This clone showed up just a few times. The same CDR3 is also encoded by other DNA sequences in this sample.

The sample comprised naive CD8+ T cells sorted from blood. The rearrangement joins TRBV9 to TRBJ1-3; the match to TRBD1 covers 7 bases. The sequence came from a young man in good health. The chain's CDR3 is CASSVGQGAGNTIYF. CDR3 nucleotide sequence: TGTGCCAGCAGCGTAGGCCAGGGGGCTGGAAACACCATATATTTT. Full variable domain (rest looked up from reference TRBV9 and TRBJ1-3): DSGVTQTPKHLITATGQRVTLRCSPRSGDLSVYWYQQSLDQGLQFLIQYYNGEERAKGNILERFSAQQFPDLHSELNLSSLELGDSALYFCASSVGQGAGNTIYFGEGSWLTVV.